This passage covers 10 T cell receptor beta chains from one sample sequenced in a study of blood T cell repertoires in COVID-19. Sequencing was performed with immunoSEQ multiplex PCR; in TCRdb, only in-frame clones are kept and a portion is missing. This sample carries approximately 100,000 clones, roughly 76% of them seen once, and the ten largest clones take 8.5% to 12%. The sample taken for sequencing was peripheral blood. The receptors originated from a human donor in a cohort sampled during active COVID-19.

This chain uses TRBV7-2 with TRBJ2-3; 9 nucleotides agree with TRBD2. The germline V gene has CDR1 SGHTA and CDR2 FQGNSA. V trimming: 5 bases; J trimming: 5 bases; junction bases outside the gene matches: 11. The CDR3 consists of 16 residues. The CDR3 is CASSPTRRGGGDTQYF. The CDR3, as DNA: TGTGCCAGCAGCCCGACAAGGCGGGGGGGCGGAGATACGCAGTATTTT. Full variable domain (missing parts from reference TRBV7-2 and TRBJ2-3): GAGVSQSPSNKVTEKGKDVELRCDPISGHTALYWYRQSLGQGLEFLIYFQGNSAPDKSGLPSDRFSAERTGGSVSTLTIQRTQQEDSAVYLCASSPTRRGGGDTQYFGPGTRLTVL.

This chain joins TRBV11-2 and TRBJ2-7, with 9 bases aligning to TRBD1. The CDR3 has 15 residues. The junction had 7 bases not matched to a gene; V was cut back by 1 base and J by 6 bases. The germline CDR1 and CDR2 sequences are SGHAT and FQNNGV. The CDR3 sequence is CASSLARGQGSEQYF. The CDR3, as DNA: TGTGCCAGCAGCTTAGCAAGGGGACAGGGAAGCGAGCAGTACTTC.

The rearrangement links TRBV7-9 to TRBJ2-7, with 9 nucleotides matching TRBD1. Germline-derived CDR1 and CDR2 are SEHNR and FQNEAQ (reference sequence). This CDR3 spans 14 amino acids. Trimming cost V 5 bases and J 2 bases; bases outside gene matches: 4. CDR3 residues: CASSENRGPYEQYF. Here the CDR3 DNA reads TGTGCCAGCAGCGAAAACAGGGGGCCCTACGAGCAGTACTTC.

CDR3 protein: CASSQDSSGTGNYGYTF. DNA of the CDR3: TGCGCCAGCAGCCAAGACTCCTCCGGGACAGGGAACTATGGCTACACCTTC. The chain combines TRBV4-3 with TRBJ1-2, with 9 bases identical to TRBD1. CDR1 is LGHNA and CDR2 is YSLEER in the germline V gene. The length of the CDR3 is 17 residues. V gave up 0 bases and J gave up 2 bases; unmatched junction bases: 7.

The V and J genes are TRBV3-1 (or the pseudogene TRBV3-2) and TRBJ2-2, with 7 bases matching TRBD1. This CDR3 region has 15 residues. From germline, CDR1 is LGHDT and CDR2 YNNKEL (reference sequence). V lost 3 bases to trimming and J lost 7 bases; unmatched junction nucleotides: 8. CDR3 region: CASSQRQAGGGELFF. The DNA for the CDR3 is TGTGCCAGCAGCCAGCGACAAGCAGGGGGCGGGGAGCTGTTTTTT.

This clone was observed a few times. The J gene is TRBJ2-7, the V gene TRBV7-2; 12 bases line up with TRBD2. Trimming took 5 bases from V and 0 from J; bases not matched to a gene: 2. The germline V gene has CDR1 SGHTA and CDR2 FQGNSA. The CDR3 is 15 amino acids. The CDR3 DNA reads TGTGCCAGCAGCGAGGGACTAGCGGGCTCCTACGAGCAGTACTTC. The encoded protein is CASSEGLAGSYEQYF.

This sequence joins TRBV30 and TRBJ1-1; 8 nucleotides line up with TRBD1. The CDR3 totals 15 residues. V lost 5 bases and J lost 3; bases outside the gene matches: 11. The germline V gene has CDR1 GTSNPN and CDR2 SVGIG (reference sequence). The CDR3 DNA reads as TGTGCCTGGTCCTTGGACAGGGTCACGGACACTGAAGCTTTCTTT. It is translated as CAWSLDRVTDTEAFF.

The rearrangement joins TRBV7-8 to TRBJ1-3; 11 positions agree with TRBD1. Germline V gene data show CDR1 as SGHVS and CDR2 as FQNEAQ. This CDR3 has 16 residues. With V trimmed by 1 base and J by 4 bases, 3 bases remained unmatched. CDR3 DNA: TGTGCCAGCAGCTTAGGGACAGGGGGCGCCGGAAACACCATATATTTT. Protein sequence: CASSLGTGGAGNTIYF.

This rearrangement joins TRBV6-6 to TRBJ1-6, with 8 bases identical to TRBD1. The CDR3 consists of 16 residues. CDR1 and CDR2 from the germline V gene are MNHNY and SVGAGI (reference sequence). Germline trimming cut 7 bases from V and 3 bases from J; bases unmatched to any gene: 8. The CDR3 region has the DNA TGTGCCAGCACCAAAGACAGGGGAATCTATAATTCACCCCTCCACTTT. Protein sequence: CASTKDRGIYNSPLHF.

The chain uses TRBV7-2 and TRBJ2-6, with TRBD1 matching over 7 bases. Germline assignment: CDR1 SGHTA and CDR2 FQGNSA. V was pared by 3 bases and J by 2 bases, with 1 base of the junction left unmatched. This CDR3 is built from 15 residues. In DNA form, the CDR3 reads TGTGCCAGCAGCTTCACAGGGGCTGGGGCCAACGTCCTGACTTTC. This codes for CASSFTGAGANVLTF.